This T cell receptor beta chain was captured in a study of cytomegalovirus exposure and HLA in healthy donors. On the study more broadly: Samples from HLA-typed donors yielded 65 million to 85 million unique TCRs in an early data release.

The PCR contained 60 Vbeta and 13 Jbeta primers. Only in-frame clones appear in the TCRdb table, and some are missing; sequencing was by immunoSEQ multiplex PCR. The sample yields some 150,000 clones, 73% seen once. CDR3 size: 15 residues. V lost 3 bases, J lost 3 bases, and 8 bases stayed unmatched. Per the germline V gene, CDR1 is PRHDT and CDR2 is FYEKMQ (reference sequence). This receptor was taken from a human donor in good health. Sequencing was done on a sample of PBMCs. The V call is TRBV13, the J call TRBJ2-7, with TRBD2 identical over 7 bases. DNA for the CDR3: TGTGCCAGCAGCTTCGGGTCTAGCGGTCTCTACGAGCAGTACTTC. It translates to CASSFGSSGLYEQYF.